Following are 20 T cell receptor beta chains from one sample sequenced in a study of shared clonotypes between healthy human individuals. TCRdb's table, derived via immunoSEQ multiplex PCR, lists solely in-frame clones and lacks some. Among some 2.1 million clones listed, 80% to 95% were seen once. Naive CD8 cells were CD45RO-negative, positively selected for CCR7, excluding terminally differentiated effector memory CD45RA+ cells. The specimen was naive CD8+ T cells from PBMCs. All receptors derive from a man aged 18 to 29 in good health. Some clones in this sample may be carry-over from other donors' samples.

This chain uses TRBV9 with TRBJ2-5; 9 bases line up with TRBD1. In germline, CDR1 is SGDLS, CDR2 YYNGEE. Trimming at V came to 4 bases and at J to 3 bases, leaving 4 bases not matched to a gene. CDR3 length equals 14 residues. CDR3 coding DNA: TGTGCCAGCAGCTCCCGGGACAGGGAAGAGACCCAGTACTTC. Encoded protein: CASSSRDREETQYF.

This clone was detected once. The chain is built from TRBV9 and TRBJ1-1; possible D gene TRBD1, 5 bases. Germline assignment: CDR1 SGDLS and CDR2 YYNGEE. Trimming left V 3 bases short and J 0 bases short, with 12 bases between. The CDR3 has 15 amino acids. Here the CDR3 DNA reads TGTGCCAGCAGCGCGACAGAAAACTTGAACACTGAAGCTTTCTTT. Encoded protein: CASSATENLNTEAFF.

The table lists this clone with a count of one. The chain recombines TRBV10-2 with TRBJ2-1; 13 bases align to TRBD2. Per the germline V gene, CDR1 is WSHSY and CDR2 is SAAADI. The junction had 5 bases not matched to a gene; V was cut back by 0 bases and J by 9 bases. This CDR3 region has 16 residues. CDR3 bases: TGCGCCAGCAGTGAGTCTGGGACTAGCGGGATTGGTGAGCAGTTCTTC. It specifies CASSESGTSGIGEQFF.

The chain links TRBV27 to TRBJ2-5; D unclear. The germline gives CDR1 MNHEY, CDR2 SMNVEV (reference sequence). The ends were cut back, 3 bases at V and 2 bases at J, with 13 bases in the middle. This CDR3 region has 15 residues. This CDR3 is CASSLRLRSQETQYF. For the CDR3, the DNA is TGTGCCAGCAGTTTGCGGCTCCGGAGTCAAGAGACCCAGTACTTC.

Notes on this clone: One end of the junction does not line up with germline, which may come from a read error. V usage is TRBV25-1 and J usage is TRBJ2-1; D might be TRBD2 (5 bases). Germline loops: CDR1 MGHDK, CDR2 SYGVNS. This CDR3 comprises 11 residues. In DNA, the CDR3 is TGTGCCAGCAGTGAATATGGGTCGGGAATCTTC. Its protein is CASSEYGSGIF. Supplemented by reference TRBV25-1 and TRBJ2-1, the full variable domain reads EADIYQTPRYLVIGTGKKITLECSQTMGHDKMYWYQQDPGMELHLIHYSYGVNSTEKGDLSSESTVSRIRTEHFPLTLESARPSHTSQYLCASSEYGSGIFGPGTRLTVL.

CDR3 protein: CASSPRQGRNTGELFF. The CDR3 DNA reads TGCGCCAGCAGCCCTAGACAGGGGAGAAACACCGGGGAGCTGTTTTTT. The chain links TRBV4-1 to TRBJ2-2, with TRBD1 matching 8 bases. CDR3 size: 16 residues. V lost 4 bases, J lost 2 bases, and 6 bases stayed unmatched. CDR1 and CDR2 from the germline V gene are MGHRA and YSYEKL.

This clone was counted a single time. The chain is built from TRBV5-1 and TRBJ2-7, with 9 nucleotides matching TRBD2. CDR1 SGHRS and CDR2 YFSETQ come from the germline V gene. J was trimmed by 3 bases and V by 2 bases; bases with no gene match: 15. The CDR3 covers 18 residues. CDR3 nucleotides: TGCGCCAGCAGCTTCGGAGTACGGGTTAGCGGGAGTTTCTACGAGCAGTACTTC. Protein: CASSFGVRVSGSFYEQYF.

V usage is TRBV7-9 and J usage is TRBJ2-2; D possibly corresponds to TRBD1 (5 bases). Germline-derived CDR1 and CDR2 are SEHNR and FQNEAQ (reference sequence). This CDR3 is 17 amino acids long. V was trimmed by 4 bases and J by 0 bases, leaving 15 bases between them. The CDR3 coding sequence is TGTGCCAGCAGCTGGTTCCAGGGTTTAACGAACACCGGGGAGCTGTTTTTT. It translates to CASSWFQGLTNTGELFF.

The rearrangement joins TRBV4-2 to TRBJ1-5; weak D call: TRBD1 (5 bases). Looked up from germline, CDR1 is LGHNA and CDR2 is YNFKEQ. The CDR3 has 16 residues. V was clipped by 2 bases and J by 10 bases, with 21 bases between them. This CDR3 reads CASSQNTGTGEGPQHF. In nucleotides, the CDR3 is TGTGCCAGCAGCCAAAATACCGGGACGGGAGAGGGTCCCCAGCATTTT.

The rearrangement uses TRBV4-1 and TRBJ2-1; TRBD1 agrees at 7 bases. V was pared by 3 bases and J by 0 bases, with 2 bases of the junction left unmatched. The CDR3 spans 15 residues. Germline values: CDR1 MGHRA, CDR2 YSYEKL. The CDR3 is CASSQTGSSYNEQFF. In DNA form, the CDR3 reads TGCGCCAGCAGCCAGACAGGGAGCTCCTACAATGAGCAGTTCTTC.

As DNA, the CDR3 is TGTGCCAGCAGGGGGGACACTGAAGCTTTCTTT. Protein: CASRGDTEAFF. V is TRBV27 and J is TRBJ1-1, with D tentatively TRBD1 (5 bases). V was pared by 6 bases and J by 3 bases, with 5 bases between. CDR3 length: 11 residues. CDR1 and CDR2 from the germline V gene are MNHEY and SMNVEV (reference sequence).

V gene TRBV5-6 combines with J gene TRBJ2-3; 7 bases are shared with TRBD1. Germline V lookup: CDR1 SGHDT, CDR2 YYEEEE. The CDR3 is 16 amino acids. Trimming at V came to 0 bases and at J to 2 bases, leaving 6 bases not matched to a gene. In DNA form, the CDR3 reads TGTGCCAGCAGCTTGGGGGACAGTCCTCTCACAGATACGCAGTATTTT. Protein: CASSLGDSPLTDTQYF.

The rearrangement joins TRBV6-5 to TRBJ2-5, with D tentatively TRBD1 (6 bases). Germline V lookup: CDR1 MNHEY, CDR2 SVGAGI. CDR3 length: 15 amino acids. V was trimmed by 5 bases and J by 0 bases, leaving 13 bases between them. Here the CDR3 DNA reads TGTGCCAGCAGTCCTCAGGGGTCGGACCAAGAGACCCAGTACTTC. It encodes CASSPQGSDQETQYF.

The rearrangement links TRBV6-1 to TRBJ1-1; D is possibly TRBD1 (6 bases). CDR1 and CDR2 (germline): MNHNS, SASEGT. The length of the CDR3 is 14 residues. V was clipped by 6 bases and J by 1 base, with 12 bases between them. CDR3 in amino acids: CASSLRDKNTEAFF. CDR3 coding DNA: TGTGCCAGCAGCCTCCGGGACAAGAACACTGAAGCTTTCTTT.

The chain uses TRBV19 and TRBJ1-5, with a weak D call TRBD1 (5 bases). V lost 5 bases and J 0 bases, leaving 14 bases between the germline ends. There are 16 residues in the CDR3. The germline CDR1 and CDR2 sequences are LNHDA and SQIVND (reference sequence). The CDR3, as DNA: TGTGCCAGTAGTTCCGAGACAGACTATAGCAATCAGCCCCAGCATTTT. As protein: CASSSETDYSNQPQHF.

The chain uses TRBV27 and TRBJ2-7; 12 positions match TRBD2. Unmatched junction bases numbered 11, after V lost 4 bases and J lost 4 bases. The CDR3 covers 17 residues. Germline V gives CDR1 MNHEY, CDR2 SMNVEV (reference sequence). This chain's CDR3 is CASSSAPGLAGRYEQYF. The DNA of the CDR3 is TGTGCCAGCAGTTCTGCCCCTGGACTAGCGGGGCGGTACGAGCAGTACTTC.

This clone was seen a single time. The chain carries TRBV10-3 and TRBJ2-1; 8 positions match TRBD2. The CDR3 has 17 amino acids. Germline V CDR1 and CDR2: ENHRY, SYGVKD. Trimming removed 3 bases from V and 1 base from J; junction bases left unmatched: 8. The CDR3 nucleotides are TGTGCCATCAGTGAAACCGGGACTAGTTTTTCCTACAATGAGCAGTTCTTC. As protein: CAISETGTSFSYNEQFF.

The chain recombines TRBV4-1 with TRBJ2-2; 7 bases fit TRBD1. CDR1 is MGHRA and CDR2 is YSYEKL in the germline V gene. The V and J ends lost 3 bases and 3 bases, in that order; junction bases with no gene match: 10. This CDR3 has 17 residues. CDR3 nucleotide sequence: TGCGCCAGCAGCCATTCTCATCCGGGACAGCACACCGGGGAGCTGTTTTTT. Protein product: CASSHSHPGQHTGELFF.

The chain is built from TRBV19 and TRBJ2-1, with 8 bases identical to TRBD2. J was trimmed by 4 bases and V by 5 bases; bases with no gene match: 7. CDR3 length: 15 residues. The germline V gene encodes CDR1 LNHDA and CDR2 SQIVND (reference sequence). CDR3 coding DNA: TGTGCCAGTAGTGGGATAGCGGGAATTTACAATGAGCAGTTCTTC. Encoded protein: CASSGIAGIYNEQFF.

This clone was detected only once. The chain carries TRBV4-1 and TRBJ2-2; the D gene is possibly TRBD2 (6 bases). The CDR3 consists of 16 residues. Trimming took off 4 bases at V and 2 bases at J, with 14 bases between the two ends. Germline CDR1 reads MGHRA; CDR2 reads YSYEKL. Written as DNA, the CDR3 is TGCGCCAGCAGCCTTCAACGGAGGGATAACACCGGGGAGCTGTTTTTT. This sequence encodes CASSLQRRDNTGELFF.